The clone carrying this TCR beta chain was seen at least ten times. V dropped 1 base and J dropped 10 bases, with 7 bases sitting between them. This CDR3 is 11 amino acids long. CDR1 and CDR2 (germline): LGHDT, YNNKEL (reference sequence). The sample comes from a study of T cells in Graves' hyperthyroidism and ophthalmopathy. For the study at large: Sampling of peripheral blood happened at initial diagnosis, prior to any treatment.

RNA transcripts yielded amplified TCR beta CDR3 regions. First-round RT-PCR with HTBI primers amplified the TCR CDR3 region. MiXCR, run by TCRdb on the multiplex PCR reads, gives a single entry per CDR3 protein. Of some 620,000 distinct CDR3 sequences listed, under 20% are singletons. Around 10 ml fresh peripheral blood yielded the PBMCs. The clonotype comes from a woman aged 25-40 years with Graves' hyperthyroidism. Source material: blood. J is TRBJ1-2 and V is TRBV3-1, with D hard to call. This chain's CDR3 is CASSQGTDYTF. In DNA, the CDR3 is TGTGCCAGCAGCCAAGGAACAGACTACACCTTC.